The 5 T cell receptor beta chains below were found in one sample sequenced in a study of Ad26.COV2.S vaccination and SARS-CoV-2 variants. Specified treatment: 19 received Ad26.COV2.S at low or high dose, single or two shots; 5 received placebo; per-sample allocation not given. After the first vaccine or placebo injection, samples were drawn on day 63. Only in-frame clones appear in the TCRdb table, and some are missing; sequencing was by immunoSEQ multiplex PCR. The sample holds roughly 680,000 clones, 89% seen once. The source material was peripheral blood, sampled in a trial of Ad26.COV2.S vaccine versus placebo. These receptors were taken from a person aged 18-65 years who received the Ad26.COV2.S COVID-19 vaccine or a placebo.

The chain carries TRBV18 and TRBJ2-7; 9 bases line up with TRBD1. V lost 4 bases and J lost 5; bases outside the gene matches: 6. This CDR3 has 14 residues. Per the germline V gene, CDR1 is KGHSH and CDR2 is LQKENI. This chain's CDR3 is CASSLRQGGDEQYF. The CDR3 DNA reads as TGTGCCAGCTCACTGAGACAGGGGGGCGACGAGCAGTACTTC.

The chain uses TRBV6-6 and TRBJ2-7; the D gene is possibly TRBD2 (5 bases). CDR1 is MNHNY, CDR2 SVGAGI, per germline (reference sequence). Trimming cost V 2 bases and J 3 bases, with 14 bases left between them. The CDR3 runs to 15 residues. For the CDR3, the DNA is TGTGCCAGCAGTTACGCGGACCTCGGGGTCTACGAGCAGTACTTC. The encoded protein is CASSYADLGVYEQYF.

This chain links TRBV18 with TRBJ1-5; no clear D. The CDR3 totals 13 residues. Trimming pared 4 bases from V and 5 bases from J, leaving 9 bases between. In germline, CDR1 is KGHSH, CDR2 LQKENI. For the CDR3, the DNA is TGTGCCAGCTCACTTTCCGGTGATCAGCCCCAGCATTTT. Translated, it gives CASSLSGDQPQHF.

V usage is TRBV7-9 and J usage is TRBJ2-1; TRBD1 is a possible D gene (5 bases). Germline CDR1 and CDR2: SEHNR and FQNEAQ (reference sequence). This CDR3 is 15 amino acids long. Trimming cost V 3 bases and J 2 bases, with 11 bases left between them. CDR3 bases: TGTGCCAGCAGCTTGGGTATAGGGGCCTACAATGAGCAGTTCTTC. Protein: CASSLGIGAYNEQFF.

This clone was detected once. The chain employs TRBV12-3 or TRBV12-4 and TRBJ1-1, with D possibly being TRBD1 (6 bases). V lost 10 bases, J lost 9 bases, and 18 bases lay in between. This CDR3 spans 12 amino acids. DNA for the CDR3: TGTGCCATACAGTTTACGGGGGCACAAGCTTTCTTT. This gives the protein CAIQFTGAQAFF.